This is a list of T cell receptor beta chains from one sample in a study of blood T cell repertoires in COVID-19. Libraries were prepared by immunoSEQ multiplex PCR; TCRdb keeps only in-frame clonotypes and omits some of them. The sample has about 50,000 clones; approximately 91% are singletons. Source material: peripheral blood. The source is a human donor in a cohort sampled during active COVID-19. CDR3s include the opening cysteine and the closing phenylalanine or tryptophan. A D gene is named only where the DNA matches it firmly. Size values are once, few and many counts, or a class for expanded clones, and some rows have none.

j_call,v_call,clone_size,d_call,cdr3_nt,cdr3_aa
TRBJ2-5,TRBV28,.,TRBD2,TGTGCCAGCAGTTCACCGGGAGGAGGCCAAGAGACCCAGTACTTC,CASSSPGGGQETQYF
TRBJ2-3,TRBV27,.,TRBD2,TGTGCCAGCAGTCCTGGACTAGCGGCGAGTCCTAGCACAGATACGCAGTATTTT,CASSPGLAASPSTDTQYF
TRBJ1-2,TRBV18,.,.,TGTGCCAGCTCACAGTCAGGGGCAAGAGGAGGTGGCTACACCTTC,CASSQSGARGGGYTF
TRBJ2-3,TRBV6-1,.,.,TGTGCCAGCAGTGAAATCGCAGATACGCAGTATTTT,CASSEIADTQYF
TRBJ1-1,TRBV6-5,.,TRBD1,TGTGCCAGCAGTTACTCGGAAGGGGGCGTTGAAGCTTTCTTT,CASSYSEGGVEAFF
TRBJ2-1,TRBV30,.,.,TGTGCCTGGAGTACAGGGAGCTCCTACAATGAGCAGTTCTTC,CAWSTGSSYNEQFF
TRBJ2-3,TRBV10-3,.,TRBD2,TGTGCCATCAGTGAGTCCGGGGGGGTATACGGTACGCAGTATTTT,CAISESGGVYGTQYF
TRBJ1-6,TRBV11-2,.,TRBD1,TGTGCCAGCAGCTCCGGGACAGGGGTTCGGGATTCACCCCTCCACTTT,CASSSGTGVRDSPLHF
TRBJ1-5,TRBV19,.,.,TGTGCCAGTAGCCCGATTTTGGAGGGTGGCAATCAGCCCCAGCATTTT,CASSPILEGGNQPQHF
TRBJ2-2,TRBV7-7,few,.,TGTGCTAGCAGCCGACACCCGACAGAGAACACCGGGGAGCTGTTTTTT,CASSRHPTENTGELFF
TRBJ1-2,TRBV3-1/TRBV3-2,once,TRBD1,TGTGCCAGCAGCCAGAGGGGACAGCAAAACTATGGCTACACCTTC,CASSQRGQQNYGYTF
TRBJ2-2,TRBV12-5,once,.,TGTGCTAGTGGTTTCGCGAGCGGATCGAACACCGGGGAGCTGTTTTTT,CASGFASGSNTGELFF
TRBJ1-1,TRBV6-2/TRBV6-3,.,.,TGTGCCAGCAGTTACTCGATGGGCAAATTGGGGAACACTGAAGCTTTCTTT,CASSYSMGKLGNTEAFF
TRBJ1-2,TRBV2,few,TRBD1,TGTGCCAGCACAAGGAGACAGGGGGACTATGGCTACACCTTC,CASTRRQGDYGYTF
TRBJ2-1,TRBV4-3,.,TRBD2,TGCGCCAGCAGCCAAGATGTACTAGCGGAGTACAATGAGCAGTTCTTC,CASSQDVLAEYNEQFF
TRBJ2-1,TRBV6-4,.,TRBD2,TGTGCCAGCAGTGATTCTGGGAGGGCCATGGATGAGCAGTTCTTC,CASSDSGRAMDEQFF
TRBJ2-1,TRBV9,.,TRBD1,TGTGCCAGCAGTGCCGCGGGACAGGGTGTACATGAGCAGTTCTTC,CASSAAGQGVHEQFF
TRBJ2-6,TRBV7-3,once,TRBD1,TGTGCCAGCAGCTCGAGGGGGACAGTATCTGGGGCCAACGTCCTGACTTTC,CASSSRGTVSGANVLTF
TRBJ2-1,TRBV27,.,TRBD1,TGTGCCAGCAGTACGCGAGGGACAGGCGAGCAGTTCTTC,CASSTRGTGEQFF
TRBJ2-5,TRBV7-2,.,TRBD2,TGTGCCAGCAGCTTCGGCGGGGGTAACCAAGAGACCCAGTACTTC,CASSFGGGNQETQYF
TRBJ1-2,TRBV28,.,TRBD1,TGTGCCAGCGGGTACCAGGACAGGGGAGGCTACACCTTC,CASGYQDRGGYTF
TRBJ2-3,TRBV13,once,.,TGTGCCAGCAGCGAACAGGGAATCTCAGATACGCAGTATTTT,CASSEQGISDTQYF
TRBJ2-1,TRBV9,.,.,TGTGCCAGCAGCGTAGCAGCGGACCCTTCCTACAATGAGCAGTTCTTC,CASSVAADPSYNEQFF
TRBJ2-7,TRBV9,.,TRBD1,TGTGCCAGCAGGTCCGGGACAGGGGGCTTTGGGTCCTACGAGCAGTACTTC,CASRSGTGGFGSYEQYF
TRBJ2-7,TRBV2,.,TRBD2,TGTGCCAGCACCGGGACTAGCGGGGGTATCTACGAGCAGTACTTC,CASTGTSGGIYEQYF
TRBJ2-7,TRBV5-4,.,.,TGTGCCAGCAGCTTTGGGCGGGAAACCTACGAGCAGTACTTC,CASSFGRETYEQYF
TRBJ2-5,TRBV12-3/TRBV12-4,once,.,TGTGCCAGCAGTCCTACTATCGAGAAGACCCAGTACTTC,CASSPTIEKTQYF
TRBJ1-2,TRBV29-1,.,.,TGCAGCGTTAAACAGGGTGGTTCCTATGGCTACACCTTC,CSVKQGGSYGYTF
TRBJ2-1,TRBV30,.,TRBD2,TGTGCCTGGAGTGTAGTGGGACTAGCGGTTTACAATGAGCAGTTCTTC,CAWSVVGLAVYNEQFF
TRBJ2-1,TRBV9,.,TRBD2,TGTGCCAGCAGCGGGCTAGCGGAATACAATGAGCAGTTCTTC,CASSGLAEYNEQFF
TRBJ2-7,TRBV18,.,.,TGTGCCAGCTCACGGACAGACACCTACGAGCAGTACTTC,CASSRTDTYEQYF
TRBJ2-3,TRBV14,.,TRBD2,TGTGCCAGCAGCCAAGCGAAGCGGGAGCGCACAGATACGCAGTATTTT,CASSQAKRERTDTQYF
TRBJ2-1,TRBV5-1,once,TRBD2,TGCGCCAGCAGAGAGCGGGAGTACAATGAGCAGTTCTTC,CASREREYNEQFF
TRBJ2-1,TRBV6-6,.,TRBD2,TGTGCCAGCAGTTACCCGGGACTAGCACCCGATGAGCAGTTCTTC,CASSYPGLAPDEQFF
TRBJ2-5,TRBV11-1,.,.,TGTGCCAGCAGCTACCCCGGCGGGGAGACCCAGTACTTC,CASSYPGGETQYF
TRBJ1-1,TRBV13,.,TRBD1,TGTGCCAGCAGCGGACAGGGGCGCGGGGGAGCTTTCTTT,CASSGQGRGGAFF
TRBJ2-3,TRBV9,.,TRBD2,TGTGCCAGCAGCGCCAGCGGGGGCCTGCTTGATACGCAGTATTTT,CASSASGGLLDTQYF
TRBJ1-5,TRBV5-1,.,.,TGCGCCAGCAGCCAGACTGGGAATCAGCCCCAGCATTTT,CASSQTGNQPQHF
TRBJ2-3,TRBV7-3,.,.,TGTGCCAGCAGCTTAACGGGGGGATTGACGAGCACAGATACGCAGTATTTT,CASSLTGGLTSTDTQYF
TRBJ2-2,TRBV5-8,.,TRBD2,TGTGCCAGCAGCGCCCTAGCGGGGGGGCCCACCGGGGAGCTGTTTTTT,CASSALAGGPTGELFF
TRBJ2-4,TRBV6-5,once,TRBD1,TGTGCCACCGGGACAGACAAAAACATTCAGTACTTC,CATGTDKNIQYF
TRBJ1-6,TRBV28,.,TRBD1,TGTGCCAGCAATCCCCGGACAGGGCCTACTTCACCCCTCCACTTT,CASNPRTGPTSPLHF
TRBJ1-2,TRBV24-1,.,.,TGTGCCACAGCCCAGGGGCCCAGTGGAGGCTACACCTTC,CATAQGPSGGYTF
TRBJ2-1,TRBV11-2,.,.,TGTGCCAGCAGCCCAGTGACTAGGCTACATGAGCAGTTCTTC,CASSPVTRLHEQFF
TRBJ2-7,TRBV2,.,.,TGTGCCAGCAGTAGGTCGGGGGGCGCGTACGGCGAGCAGTACTTC,CASSRSGGAYGEQYF
TRBJ2-5,TRBV5-5,.,TRBD2,TGTGCCAGCAGCTTGGGACTAGCGGGAGGGCAAGAGACCCAGTACTTC,CASSLGLAGGQETQYF